This entry lists 10 T cell receptor beta chains sequenced from one sample in a study of regulatory T cells in long-lasting Graves disease. Sequencing libraries for TCR beta were prepared with iRepertoire HTBI primers and Arm-PCR of CDR3 regions. MiXCR was run by TCRdb on the multiplex PCR reads, yielding one entry per CDR3 protein. The sample shows 350,000 to 450,000 distinct CDR3 sequences, approximately 16% of them seen only once. Indicated time point: newly diagnosed GD, antithyroid drugs for less than 3 months. Following extraction of RNA from PBMCs, that RNA was used to make the TCR library. This sample also appeared in a second study, on T cells in Graves' hyperthyroidism and ophthalmopathy.

The sample in question was peripheral blood mononuclear cells (PBMCs), obtained at new diagnosis, from a patient treated with antithyroid drugs. These receptors all stem from a woman in her 40s with Graves disease.

This clonotype was observed at least ten times. The rearrangement links TRBV7-2 to TRBJ2-1; D is undetermined. This CDR3 has 15 residues. Germline V CDR1 and CDR2: SGHTA, FQGNSA. V gave up 6 bases and J gave up 3 bases, with 15 bases separating them. CDR3 amino acids: CASSFDSASYNEQFF. The DNA of the CDR3 is TGTGCCAGCAGTTTCGACTCCGCTAGCTACAATGAGCAGTTCTTC.

This clonotype was seen at least ten times. The V and J genes are TRBV10-3 and TRBJ1-2; weak D call: TRBD1 (5 bases). V dropped 2 bases and J dropped 7 bases, with 11 bases sitting between them. The CDR3 loop spans 13 amino acids. Germline V gene data show CDR1 as ENHRY and CDR2 as SYGVKD. CDR3 DNA sequence: TGTGCCATCAGTGAGAGCAGGGAAGGTGGCTACACCTTC. Its translation: CAISESREGGYTF.

This clonotype was observed a handful of times. This chain links TRBV5-1 with TRBJ1-1; D is perhaps TRBD1 (6 bases). V lost 0 bases and J lost 2, with 20 bases in between. This CDR3 has 18 residues. CDR1 is SGHRS and CDR2 is YFSETQ in the germline V gene. The CDR3 spells CASSLARTEGGTNTEAFF. CDR3 DNA: TGCGCCAGCAGCTTGGCCCGGACCGAGGGGGGCACCAACACTGAAGCTTTCTTT.

V usage is TRBV5-1 and J usage is TRBJ2-3; TRBD2 might be the D (5 bases). The ends were cut back, 7 bases at V and 0 bases at J, with 15 bases in the middle. Germline V lookup: CDR1 SGHRS, CDR2 YFSETQ. This CDR3 has 15 residues. DNA for the CDR3: TGCGCCAGCTACTTCGGGGAATCTAGCACAGATACGCAGTATTTT. It codes for CASYFGESSTDTQYF.

This clonotype was recorded at least ten times. At one boundary the junction diverges from the germline segment, which might be a read error. The gene calls are TRBV7-7 and TRBJ2-3; a weak D match, TRBD2 (6 bases). Germline loops: CDR1 SSHAT, CDR2 FNYEAQ (reference sequence). The CDR3 spans 15 residues. The CDR3 DNA follows: TGTGCTAGCAGCCCAGGACTATCGCGGGCAGATACGCAGTATTTT. It specifies CASSPGLSRADTQYF.

At least ten counts were recorded for this clonotype. The chain carries TRBV11-2 and TRBJ2-1, with D unresolved. The CDR3 has 15 amino acids. The V end was cut by 0 bases, the J end by 1 base, with 7 bases between. The V gene's germline CDR1 is SGHAT and CDR2 FQNNGV. The CDR3 spells CASSLDRWSYNEQFF. The CDR3 coding sequence is TGTGCCAGCAGCTTAGATCGCTGGTCCTACAATGAGCAGTTCTTC.

This clonotype was observed many times. CDR3 sequence reads: CASSPGVRVAAFF. DNA of the CDR3: TGTGCCAGCAGCCCGGGGGTCAGGGTAGCAGCTTTCTTT. The J gene is TRBJ1-1, the V gene TRBV7-2; a weak D match, TRBD1 (5 bases). This CDR3 region has 13 residues. Germline V gene lookup returns CDR1 SGHTA and CDR2 FQGNSA. Trimming pared 5 bases from V and 10 bases from J, leaving 17 bases between.

This chain's CDR3 is CSVDGVSYNEQFF. The CDR3 DNA follows: TGCAGCGTTGACGGAGTATCCTACAATGAGCAGTTCTTC. This chain joins TRBV29-1 and TRBJ2-1; no definite D call. The CDR3 loop spans 13 amino acids. V was pared by 3 bases and J by 1 base, with 7 bases between. Germline values: CDR1 SQVTM, CDR2 ANQGSEA.

To note about this clonotype: It may be a read error: a sequence one base away is much more abundant. This chain links TRBV7-6 with TRBJ2-1, with D tentatively TRBD2 (5 bases). Trimming removed 4 bases at V and 3 bases at J, with 13 bases between. Germline CDR1 reads SGHVS; CDR2 reads FNYEAQ. The CDR3 covers 15 residues. The CDR3 coding sequence is TGTGCCAGCAGCTCGGTGGGAGAAGGCTACAATGAGCAGTTCTTC. Protein: CASSSVGEGYNEQFF.

This clonotype was counted at least ten times. V usage is TRBV7-8 and J usage is TRBJ2-2, with D possibly TRBD1 on 6 matching bases. Germline V gene lookup returns CDR1 SGHVS and CDR2 FQNEAQ. V was pared by 2 bases and J by 2 bases, with 12 bases between. CDR3 length: 16 residues. CDR3 sequence: CASSLRPGDNTGELFF. The CDR3 DNA follows: TGTGCCAGCAGCTTAAGGCCAGGGGACAACACCGGGGAGCTGTTTTTT. Supplemented by reference TRBV7-8 and TRBJ2-2, the full variable domain reads GAGVSQSPRYKVAKRGQDVALRCDPISGHVSLFWYQQALGQGPEFLTYFQNEAQLDKSGLPSDRFFAERPEGSVSTLKIQRTQQEDSAVYLCASSLRPGDNTGELFFGEGSRLTVL.